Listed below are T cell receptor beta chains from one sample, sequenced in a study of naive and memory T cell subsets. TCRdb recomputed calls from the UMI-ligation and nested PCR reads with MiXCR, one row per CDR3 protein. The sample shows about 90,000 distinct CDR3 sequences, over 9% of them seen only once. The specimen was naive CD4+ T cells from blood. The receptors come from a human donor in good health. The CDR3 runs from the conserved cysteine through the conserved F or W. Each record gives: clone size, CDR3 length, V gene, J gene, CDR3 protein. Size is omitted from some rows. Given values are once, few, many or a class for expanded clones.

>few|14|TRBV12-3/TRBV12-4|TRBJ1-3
CASSFGRVRNTIYF
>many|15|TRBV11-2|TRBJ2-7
CASSFDGIPSYEQYF
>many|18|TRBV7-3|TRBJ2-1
CASSPYRTSGRHYNEQFF
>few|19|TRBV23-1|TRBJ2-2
CASSQPRRTGTSDTGELFF
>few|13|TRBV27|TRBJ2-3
CASSPSGGPSQYF
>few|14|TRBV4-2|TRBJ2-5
CASSQGRYQETQYF
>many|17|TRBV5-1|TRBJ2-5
CASSLGYSGGFKETQYF
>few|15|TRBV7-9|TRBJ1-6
CASSLANPNYSPLHF
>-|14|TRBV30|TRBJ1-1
CAWSPLGVRSEAFF
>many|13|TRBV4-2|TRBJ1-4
CASSDRAGEKLFF
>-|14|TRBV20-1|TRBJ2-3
CSAPPGTTSHTQYF